This note documents a single T cell receptor beta chain sequence. Per the authors' pipeline: Amplifying reference gene primers gave estimates of nucleated cell counts. The protocol was immunoSEQ multiplex PCR, while the TCRdb copy is restricted to in-frame clones and leaves out a portion. V and J calls and clone size follow that table, whereas D and trimming were derived from the DNA. The sample contains 300,000 to 400,000 clones, roughly 90% of which appear only once. V was trimmed by 5 bases and J by 6 bases, leaving 21 bases between them. This CDR3 is 16 amino acids long. Germline assignment: CDR1 SGHTA and CDR2 FQGNSA. This entry is derived from a study of blood T cell repertoires in COVID-19.

The source of this sequence is a woman aged 45-65 years with active or convalescent COVID-19. The rearrangement joins TRBV7-2 to TRBJ2-3; perhaps TRBD2 as D (6 bases). Input material: peripheral blood. The chain's CDR3 is CASSGGVGPLTDTQYF. The DNA of the CDR3 is TGTGCCAGCAGCGGAGGGGTGGGTCCCCTTACGGATACGCAGTATTTT.